The 25 T cell receptor beta chains given below trace back to one sample, sequenced in a study of beta chain features in type 1 diabetes. Antigens of these TCRs are unknown. cDNA synthesis used the whole RNA isolate, giving expressed TCRB sequences. Data came from immunoSEQ multiplex PCR; TCRdb stores just in-frame clones and leaves some out. This sample carries some 190,000 clones, 7.8% of them seen once, and the ten largest clones take 0.94%. Whole-study results and caveats: In all four CD4+ subsets, TCRB CDR3 length was significantly, moderately reduced in type 1 diabetes.

Material for sequencing was central memory CD4+ T cells from blood. The receptors originated from a woman aged 35 to 49 with type 1 diabetes.

This chain uses TRBV4-3 with TRBJ1-1, with no clear D. Germline CDR1 LGHNA, CDR2 YSLEER. CDR3 length: 15 residues. V was cut by 2 bases and J by 1 base, with 11 bases left in between. CDR3 region: CASSQSLAGNTEAFF. CDR3 nucleotides: TGCGCCAGCAGCCAATCCCTTGCGGGGAACACTGAAGCTTTCTTT.

This clone was observed a handful of times. The chain has TRBV28 and TRBJ1-1; 8 positions match TRBD1. The CDR3 extends over 14 amino acids. Trimming at V came to 3 bases and at J to 4 bases, leaving 4 bases not matched to a gene. In germline, CDR1 is MDHEN, CDR2 SYDVKM. The CDR3, as DNA: TGTGCCAGCAGTTTCCCGGACAGGGCCACTGAAGCTTTCTTT. Amino acid sequence: CASSFPDRATEAFF.

This clone has only a few counts. Other DNA sequences within the sample encode an identical CDR3. The rearrangement joins TRBV5-6 to TRBJ1-6; 7 nucleotides line up with TRBD1. Germline lookup yields CDR1 SGHDT and CDR2 YYEEEE. The CDR3 extends over 14 amino acids. Trimming at V came to 3 bases and at J to 7 bases, leaving 4 bases not matched to a gene. The CDR3 reads CASSSDRENSPLHF. CDR3 nucleotides: TGTGCCAGCAGCTCAGACAGGGAGAATTCACCCCTCCACTTT.

This clone turned up a few times. V and J are TRBV7-2 and TRBJ2-3; no definite D call. CDR1 and CDR2 (germline): SGHTA, FQGNSA. Trimming shortened V by 2 bases and J by 3 bases, and 3 bases separated the two germline ends. The CDR3 has 12 amino acids. The CDR3 loop reads CASSLPTDTQYF. In DNA form, the CDR3 reads TGTGCCAGCAGCTTACCAACAGATACGCAGTATTTT.

The V and J genes are TRBV28 and TRBJ2-1; 13 nucleotides align to TRBD2. The CDR3 is 16 residues long. Germline CDR1 MDHEN, CDR2 SYDVKM. V shed 5 bases, J shed 10 bases, and the junction held 11 bases outside the gene matches. This CDR3 is CASSPPGLAGLGEQFF. CDR3 bases: TGTGCCAGCAGTCCGCCGGGACTAGCGGGATTAGGCGAGCAGTTCTTC. Using reference TRBV28 and TRBJ2-1 for the parts outside the CDR3, the full variable domain is DVKVTQSSRYLVKRTGEKVFLECVQDMDHENMFWYRQDPGLGLRLIYFSYDVKMKEKGDIPEGYSVSREKKERFSLILESASTNQTSMYLCASSPPGLAGLGEQFFGPGTRLTVL.

This chain links TRBV5-1 with TRBJ1-4; D is ambiguous. The length of the CDR3 is 15 residues. V shed 3 bases and J shed 4 bases, with 13 bases lying between them. Germline V gene lookup returns CDR1 SGHRS and CDR2 YFSETQ. The CDR3 sequence: CASSWKDGGNEKLFF. Here the CDR3 DNA reads TGCGCCAGCAGCTGGAAAGACGGCGGTAATGAAAAACTGTTTTTT.

The V gene is TRBV14, the J gene TRBJ2-5; 7 nucleotides line up with TRBD1. The V and J ends lost 4 bases and 4 bases, in that order; junction bases with no gene match: 0. Germline V lookup: CDR1 SGHDN, CDR2 FVKESK. The CDR3 extends over 12 amino acids. CDR3 protein: CASSPGGETQYF. CDR3 DNA sequence: TGTGCCAGCAGCCCAGGGGGAGAGACCCAGTACTTC. The variable domain in full, completed from reference TRBV14 and TRBJ2-5, reads EAGVTQFPSHSVIEKGQTVTLRCDPISGHDNLYWYRRVMGKEIKFLLHFVKESKQDESGMPNNRFLAERTGGTYSTLKVQPAELEDSGVYFCASSPGGETQYFGPGTRLLVL.

This clone was observed many times. This chain links TRBV29-1 with TRBJ2-3; the D gene is possibly TRBD1 (6 bases). Germline values: CDR1 SQVTM, CDR2 ANQGSEA. Deletions cut 5 bases from V and 1 base from J, with 10 bases between. This CDR3 is 13 amino acids long. The DNA of the CDR3 is TGCAGCGTTCGACAGGATCGCACAGATACGCAGTATTTT. Protein sequence: CSVRQDRTDTQYF.

In this sample, this clone turned up a few times. V and J are TRBV25-1 and TRBJ1-4; TRBD1 agrees at 8 bases. Trimming removed 5 bases from V and 7 bases from J; junction bases left unmatched: 3. Germline loops: CDR1 MGHDK, CDR2 SYGVNS. The CDR3 covers 13 residues. The CDR3 DNA sequence: TGTGCCAGCAGTAGGACAGGGACTGAAAAACTGTTTTTT. Translation gives CASSRTGTEKLFF.

J is TRBJ2-1 and V is TRBV4-3; 8 nucleotides line up with TRBD2. J was trimmed by 3 bases and V by 1 base; bases with no gene match: 2. CDR1 LGHNA and CDR2 YSLEER come from the germline V gene. CDR3 length equals 15 residues. CDR3 protein: CASSQGAGDYNEQFF. The CDR3 nucleotides read TGCGCCAGCAGCCAAGGAGCGGGGGACTACAATGAGCAGTTCTTC.

The rearrangement links TRBV9 to TRBJ1-2; TRBD1 matches 12 bases. Germline CDR1 SGDLS, CDR2 YYNGEE. The CDR3 runs 16 residues. The J segment lost 7 bases and the V segment lost 1 base, leaving 8 bases of the junction unmatched. The CDR3 DNA is TGTGCCAGCAGCGTAAAAGGGGACAGGGGGCTACTTGGCTACACCTTC. This gives the protein CASSVKGDRGLLGYTF. The variable domain in full, with the rest retrieved from reference TRBV9 and TRBJ1-2, is DSGVTQTPKHLITATGQRVTLRCSPRSGDLSVYWYQQSLDQGLQFLIQYYNGEERAKGNILERFSAQQFPDLHSELNLSSLELGDSALYFCASSVKGDRGLLGYTFGSGTRLTVV.

The V gene is TRBV7-3, the J gene TRBJ2-3, with TRBD1 identical over 11 bases. J was trimmed by 4 bases and V by 4 bases; bases with no gene match: 4. Germline V gene data show CDR1 as SGHTA and CDR2 as FQGTGA. This CDR3 comprises 15 residues. The CDR3 DNA is TGTGCCAGCAGCTCAGGGGGACAGGGGGCAGATACGCAGTATTTT. Residues: CASSSGGQGADTQYF.

The chain uses TRBV6-6 and TRBJ1-2, with D maybe TRBD1 (6 bases). Germline CDR1 and CDR2: MNHNY and SVGAGI (reference sequence). V gave up 4 bases and J gave up 7 bases, with 10 bases separating them. This CDR3 is 12 amino acids long. The CDR3 here is CASSSVQGGYTF. CDR3 nucleotides: TGTGCCAGCAGTTCAGTACAGGGTGGCTACACCTTC.

Concerning this clone: The same CDR3 is also encoded by other DNA sequences in this sample. The V call is TRBV7-2, the J call TRBJ1-5; TRBD1 matches at 10 bases. The CDR3 is 14 residues long. The V and J ends lost 4 bases and 6 bases, in that order; junction bases with no gene match: 3. The germline V gene encodes CDR1 SGHTA and CDR2 FQGNSA. CDR3 DNA sequence: TGTGCCAGCAGCTCGGGACAGGGGAGTCAGCCCCAGCATTTT. As protein: CASSSGQGSQPQHF.

The rearrangement joins TRBV6-6 to TRBJ1-6, with D maybe TRBD1 (5 bases). Per germline, CDR1 MNHNY and CDR2 SVGAGI (reference sequence). CDR3 size: 15 residues. The V gene lost 5 bases and the J gene lost 6 bases, with 14 bases spanning the gap. The CDR3, as DNA: TGTGCCAGCAGTCCCCCGGGGGTACTTAATTCACCCCTCCACTTT. Its translation: CASSPPGVLNSPLHF.

This clone has a handful of counts. The rearrangement links TRBV2 to TRBJ2-1; TRBD2 matches at 10 bases. The CDR3 has 16 amino acids. V dropped 2 bases and J dropped 7; count of bases not matched to a gene: 8. Looked up from germline, CDR1 is SNHLY and CDR2 is FYNNEI. This chain's CDR3 is CASSESSGGAVNEQFF. The CDR3 region has the DNA TGTGCCAGCAGTGAATCGAGCGGGGGGGCGGTGAATGAGCAGTTCTTC.

The chain links TRBV28 to TRBJ2-1, with TRBD2 matching over 8 bases. The CDR3 length is 15 residues. Germline V gene sequence: CDR1 MDHEN, CDR2 SYDVKM. Trimming took 11 bases from V and 2 from J; bases not matched to a gene: 11. The CDR3 protein is CASRWVAGPYNEQFF. DNA of the CDR3: TGTGCCTCCCGTTGGGTAGCGGGACCCTACAATGAGCAGTTCTTC.

This clone was detected many times. The chain employs TRBV19 and TRBJ2-7; TRBD1 might be the D (6 bases). Trimming shortened V by 7 bases and J by 4 bases, and 23 bases separated the two germline ends. This CDR3 region has 16 residues. Germline values: CDR1 LNHDA, CDR2 SQIVND (reference sequence). The CDR3 sequence: CASKRTDSAGEYEQYF. CDR3 nucleotides: TGTGCCAGTAAGAGGACAGACTCCGCCGGCGAATACGAGCAGTACTTC.

In its sample, this clone was seen a few times. This sequence joins TRBV4-3 and TRBJ2-1, with 7 bases aligning to TRBD1. Trimming took 4 bases from V and 1 from J; bases not matched to a gene: 1. CDR1 is LGHNA, CDR2 YSLEER, per germline. This CDR3 spans 14 amino acids. CDR3 residues: CASSRDRSYNEQFF. CDR3 DNA sequence: TGCGCCAGCAGCCGGGACAGATCCTACAATGAGCAGTTCTTC.

The chain combines TRBV28 with TRBJ1-1; tentatively, D is TRBD1 (6 bases). The germline V gene encodes CDR1 MDHEN and CDR2 SYDVKM. The CDR3 consists of 13 residues. Trimming removed 7 bases at V and 1 base at J, with 10 bases between. The CDR3 spells CASKRTANTEAFF. CDR3 nucleotide sequence: TGTGCCAGCAAGAGGACAGCGAACACTGAAGCTTTCTTT.

The chain recombines TRBV9 with TRBJ2-5, with 7 bases fitting TRBD2. V was pared by 3 bases and J by 4 bases, with 6 bases of the junction left unmatched. The CDR3 sequence is 14 residues long. The germline V gene encodes CDR1 SGDLS and CDR2 YYNGEE. The CDR3 reads CASSAAGVGETQYF. In DNA form, the CDR3 reads TGTGCCAGCAGCGCGGCGGGAGTTGGAGAGACCCAGTACTTC.

This clone turned up a few times. CDR3: CASSLADHSGQETQYF. The CDR3 DNA sequence: TGCGCCAGCAGCTTGGCCGACCATTCGGGGCAAGAGACCCAGTACTTC. The chain carries TRBV5-1 and TRBJ2-5; TRBD2 might be the D (5 bases). Trimming stripped 0 bases from V and 2 bases from J, with 14 bases between. This CDR3 has 16 residues. Germline loops: CDR1 SGHRS, CDR2 YFSETQ.

This clone was observed a few times. V usage is TRBV9 and J usage is TRBJ1-4; the match to TRBD1 covers 11 bases. Germline V CDR1 and CDR2: SGDLS, YYNGEE. The CDR3 loop spans 21 amino acids. Germline trimming cut 0 bases from V and 7 bases from J; bases unmatched to any gene: 20. CDR3 sequence reads: CASSVGVADRGRHGAGEKLFF. The CDR3 region has the DNA TGTGCCAGCAGCGTAGGAGTCGCGGACAGGGGGCGGCACGGCGCGGGTGAAAAACTGTTTTTT.

This rearrangement joins TRBV7-2 to TRBJ2-7, with TRBD1 matching over 8 bases. CDR1 and CDR2 from the germline V gene are SGHTA and FQGNSA. The V and J ends lost 5 bases and 11 bases, in that order; junction bases with no gene match: 11. The CDR3 runs to 13 residues. Written as DNA, the CDR3 is TGTGCCAGCAGCCCCTCGACAGGGGAAGTGAAGTACTTC. Translating gives CASSPSTGEVKYF. Full variable domain (outside the CDR3, taken from reference TRBV7-2 and TRBJ2-7): GAGVSQSPSNKVTEKGKDVELRCDPISGHTALYWYRQSLGQGLEFLIYFQGNSAPDKSGLPSDRFSAERTGGSVSTLTIQRTQQEDSAVYLCASSPSTGEVKYFGPGTRLTVT.

The V and J genes are TRBV25-1 and TRBJ2-7; maybe TRBD1 (6 bases). CDR1 is MGHDK and CDR2 is SYGVNS in the germline V gene. V was clipped by 1 base and J by 5 bases, with 21 bases between them. The CDR3 runs 17 residues. The CDR3 sequence: CASSELVGGRGRNEQYF. CDR3 bases: TGTGCCAGCAGTGAATTAGTCGGCGGCAGGGGAAGGAACGAGCAGTACTTC.